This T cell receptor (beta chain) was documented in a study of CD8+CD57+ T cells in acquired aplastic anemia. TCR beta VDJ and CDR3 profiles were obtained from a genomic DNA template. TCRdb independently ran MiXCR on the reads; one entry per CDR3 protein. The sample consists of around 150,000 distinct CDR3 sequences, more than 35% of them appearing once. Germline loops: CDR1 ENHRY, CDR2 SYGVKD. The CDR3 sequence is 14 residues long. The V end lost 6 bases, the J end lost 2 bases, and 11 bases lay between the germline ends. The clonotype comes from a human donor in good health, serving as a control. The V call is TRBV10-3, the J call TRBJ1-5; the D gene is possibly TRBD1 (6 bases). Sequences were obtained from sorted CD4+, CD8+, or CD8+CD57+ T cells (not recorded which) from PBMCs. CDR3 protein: CAIRGGAGNQPQHF. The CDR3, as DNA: TGTGCCATCAGGGGGGGGGCTGGCAATCAGCCCCAGCATTTT.